The 6 T cell receptor beta chains reported below all come from one sample, sequenced in a study of massively parallel sequencing of T cell beta chains. TCRdb used MiXCR to reprocess the 5' RACE reads, holding one entry per CDR3 protein. The top ten clones hold 2.5% to 3% of a sample with under 4,500 distinct CDR3 sequences, less than 50% of them seen once. What was sequenced was commercial RNA from peripheral blood pooled from many donors. The receptors derive from a pool of human donors in good health; the sample was commercial RNA pooled from many donors.

A single count supports this clonotype. This sequence joins TRBV14 and TRBJ2-5; 7 bases map to TRBD2. Germline CDR1 and CDR2: SGHDN and FVKESK. V lost 4 bases to trimming and J lost 4 bases; unmatched junction nucleotides: 9. The CDR3 is made up of 15 amino acids. CDR3 in DNA: TGTGCCAGCAGCCCTCAAGACTGGGGGGGAGAGACCCAGTACTTC. Its translation: CASSPQDWGGETQYF.

This sequence joins TRBV14 and TRBJ1-3, with D uncertain. The V gene's germline CDR1 is SGHDN and CDR2 FVKESK. This CDR3 has 13 residues. V lost 3 bases and J lost 4, with 7 bases in between. Written as DNA, the CDR3 is TGTGCCAGCAGCCACGTAGACGGAAACACCATATATTTT. Amino acid sequence: CASSHVDGNTIYF. Variable domain in full (rest from reference TRBV14 and TRBJ1-3): EAGVTQFPSHSVIEKGQTVTLRCDPISGHDNLYWYRRVMGKEIKFLLHFVKESKQDESGMPNNRFLAERTGGTYSTLKVQPAELEDSGVYFCASSHVDGNTIYFGEGSWLTVV.

The chain links TRBV20-1 to TRBJ1-4; D remains ambiguous. This CDR3 region has 13 residues. CDR1 and CDR2 from the germline V gene are DFQATT and SNEGSKA (reference sequence). The V end was cut by 3 bases, the J end by 7 bases, with 12 bases between. The CDR3: CSASGASFEKLFF. The CDR3 coding sequence is TGCAGTGCTAGTGGCGCAAGCTTTGAAAAACTGTTTTTT.

The chain joins TRBV4-3 to TRBJ2-1, with 10 bases identical to TRBD2. The J segment lost 7 bases and the V segment lost 4 bases, leaving 7 bases of the junction unmatched. In germline, CDR1 is LGHNA, CDR2 YSLEER. The CDR3 totals 15 residues. CDR3 protein: CASSLPSGRGNEQFF. The DNA of the CDR3 is TGCGCCAGCAGCCTTCCTAGCGGGAGAGGTAATGAGCAGTTCTTC.

The chain recombines TRBV25-1 with TRBJ1-2, with 9 bases aligning to TRBD1. The CDR3 has 14 amino acids. The V gene end was trimmed by 4 bases and the J gene end by 8 bases; junction bases not matched to a gene: 8. The germline V gene encodes CDR1 MGHDK and CDR2 SYGVNS. The chain's CDR3 is CASSGQGDVLGYTF. The CDR3 coding sequence is TGTGCCAGCAGTGGACAGGGGGACGTCTTGGGCTACACCTTC.

This clonotype was recorded a few times. Its ends do not fully match the called genes, so a read error is possible. The chain couples TRBV11-2 to TRBJ2-2; D unclear. In germline, CDR1 is SGHAT, CDR2 FQNNGV. This CDR3 is built from 14 residues. The CDR3 sequence is CASSVDTNTGELFF. DNA for the CDR3: TGTGCCAGCAGCGTAGACACAAACACCGGGGAGCTGTTTTTT.